A single sample is the source of the 2 T cell receptor beta chains below, sequenced in a study of OX40 agonist ivuxolimab in advanced cancers. Profiled with immunoSEQ multiplex PCR; TCRdb holds only in-frame clones, not every one. The profile covers around 15,000 clones, with approximately 70% appearing a single time and around a third taken by the ten largest. The sample in question was CD4+ or CD8+ T cells sorted from blood, obtained in a trial of the OX40 agonist ivuxolimab. Receptors were obtained from an adult with an advanced solid tumor such as melanoma, head and neck, liver or kidney cancer.

The V and J genes are TRBV11-2 and TRBJ2-5, with 8 bases aligning to TRBD1. J gave up 5 bases and V 1 base, and 18 bases lay outside the gene matches. Germline CDR1 reads SGHAT; CDR2 reads FQNNGV. The CDR3 covers 19 residues. The CDR3 bases are TGTGCCAGCAGCTTAGTTTCGGCGGAGGGACAGGTGATTCGGGAGACCCAGTACTTC. Translated: CASSLVSAEGQVIRETQYF.

V and J are TRBV5-6 and TRBJ1-2; no clear D gene. Trimming shortened V by 4 bases and J by 0 bases, and 10 bases separated the two germline ends. The CDR3 loop spans 14 amino acids. Looked up from germline, CDR1 is SGHDT and CDR2 is YYEEEE. For the CDR3, the DNA is TGTGCCAGCAGCCTGCAGAGGTCTAACTATGGCTACACCTTC. It codes for CASSLQRSNYGYTF.